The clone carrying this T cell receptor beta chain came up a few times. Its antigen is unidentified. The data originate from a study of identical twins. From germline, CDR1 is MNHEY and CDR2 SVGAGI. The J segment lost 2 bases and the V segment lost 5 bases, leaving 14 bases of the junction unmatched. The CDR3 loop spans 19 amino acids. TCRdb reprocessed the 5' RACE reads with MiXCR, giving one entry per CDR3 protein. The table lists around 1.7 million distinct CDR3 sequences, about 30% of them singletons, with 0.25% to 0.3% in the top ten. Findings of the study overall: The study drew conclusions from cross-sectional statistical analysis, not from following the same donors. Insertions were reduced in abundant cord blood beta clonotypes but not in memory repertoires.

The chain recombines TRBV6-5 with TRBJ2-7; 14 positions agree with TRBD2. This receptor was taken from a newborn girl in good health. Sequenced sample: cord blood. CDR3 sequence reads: CASSTPGLAGVWGPYEQYF. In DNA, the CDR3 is TGTGCCAGCAGTACTCCGGGACTAGCGGGAGTGTGGGGACCCTACGAGCAGTACTTC.